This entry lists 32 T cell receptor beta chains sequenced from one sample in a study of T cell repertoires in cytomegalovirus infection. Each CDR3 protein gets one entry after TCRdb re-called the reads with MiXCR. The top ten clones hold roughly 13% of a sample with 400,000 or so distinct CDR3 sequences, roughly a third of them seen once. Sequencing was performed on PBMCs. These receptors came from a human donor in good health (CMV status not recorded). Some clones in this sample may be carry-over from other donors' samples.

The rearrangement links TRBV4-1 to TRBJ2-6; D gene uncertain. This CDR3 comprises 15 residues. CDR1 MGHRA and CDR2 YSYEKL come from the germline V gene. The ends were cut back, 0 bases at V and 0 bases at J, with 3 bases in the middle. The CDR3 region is CASSQEASGANVLTF. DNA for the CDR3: TGCGCCAGCAGCCAAGAGGCCTCTGGGGCCAACGTCCTGACTTTC.

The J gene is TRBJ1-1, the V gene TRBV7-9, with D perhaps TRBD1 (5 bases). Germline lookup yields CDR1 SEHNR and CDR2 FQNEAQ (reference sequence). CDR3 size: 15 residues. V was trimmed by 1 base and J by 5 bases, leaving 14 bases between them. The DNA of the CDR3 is TGTGCCAGCAGCTTAGAGGGGCGCCCTGAGACTGAAGCTTTCTTT. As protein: CASSLEGRPETEAFF.

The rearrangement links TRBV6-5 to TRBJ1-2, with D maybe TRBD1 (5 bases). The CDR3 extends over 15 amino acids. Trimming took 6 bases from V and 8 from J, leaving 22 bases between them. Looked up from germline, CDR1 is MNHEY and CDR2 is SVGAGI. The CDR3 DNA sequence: TGTGCCAGCAGCACGGTGGCGGGGGTATCCAACGGCTACACCTTC. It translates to CASSTVAGVSNGYTF.

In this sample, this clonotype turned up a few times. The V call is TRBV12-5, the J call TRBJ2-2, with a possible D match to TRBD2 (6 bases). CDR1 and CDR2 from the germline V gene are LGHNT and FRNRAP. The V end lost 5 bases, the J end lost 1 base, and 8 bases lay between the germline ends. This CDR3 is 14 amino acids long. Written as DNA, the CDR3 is TGTGCTAGTGGTGGGGGGATGAACACCGGGGAGCTGTTTTTT. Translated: CASGGGMNTGELFF.

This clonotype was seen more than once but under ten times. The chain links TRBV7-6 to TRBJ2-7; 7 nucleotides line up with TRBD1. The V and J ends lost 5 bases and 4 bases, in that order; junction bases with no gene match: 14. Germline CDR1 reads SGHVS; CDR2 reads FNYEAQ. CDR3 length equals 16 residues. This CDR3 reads CASSPSPGQRYYEQYF. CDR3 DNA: TGTGCCAGCAGCCCCTCCCCGGGACAGAGATATTACGAGCAGTACTTC.

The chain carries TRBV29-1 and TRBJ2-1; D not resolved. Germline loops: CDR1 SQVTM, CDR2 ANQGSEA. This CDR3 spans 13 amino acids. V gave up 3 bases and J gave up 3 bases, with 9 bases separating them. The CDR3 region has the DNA TGCAGCGTTGACCGGATTTTCTACAATGAGCAGTTCTTC. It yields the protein CSVDRIFYNEQFF.

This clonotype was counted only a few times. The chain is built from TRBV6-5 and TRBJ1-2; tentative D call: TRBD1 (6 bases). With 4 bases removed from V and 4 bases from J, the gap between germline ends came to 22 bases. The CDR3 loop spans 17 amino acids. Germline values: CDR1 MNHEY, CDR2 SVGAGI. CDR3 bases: TGTGCCAGCAGTTTAACGGGACACATTACACCGTCCTATGGCTACACCTTC. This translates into CASSLTGHITPSYGYTF.

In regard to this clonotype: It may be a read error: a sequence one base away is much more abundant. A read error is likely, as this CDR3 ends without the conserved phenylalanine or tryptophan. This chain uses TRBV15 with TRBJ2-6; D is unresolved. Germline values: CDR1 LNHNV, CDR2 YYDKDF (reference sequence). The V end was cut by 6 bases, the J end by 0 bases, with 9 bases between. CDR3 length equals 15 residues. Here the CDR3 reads CATRDQSSGANVLTL. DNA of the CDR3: TGTGCCACCAGGGATCAGAGCTCTGGGGCCAACGTCCTGACTTTA.

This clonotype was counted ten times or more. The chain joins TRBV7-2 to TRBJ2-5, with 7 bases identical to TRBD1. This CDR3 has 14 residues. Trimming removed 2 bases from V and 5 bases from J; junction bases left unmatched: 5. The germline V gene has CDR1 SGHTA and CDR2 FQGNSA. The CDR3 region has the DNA TGTGCCAGCAGCTTAAGGGGGCTGGAGGAGACCCAGTACTTC. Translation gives CASSLRGLEETQYF.

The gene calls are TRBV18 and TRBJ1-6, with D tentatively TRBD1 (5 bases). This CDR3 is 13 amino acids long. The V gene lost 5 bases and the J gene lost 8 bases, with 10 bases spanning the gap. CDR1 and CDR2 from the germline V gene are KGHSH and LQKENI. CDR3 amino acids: CASSRGSDSPLHF. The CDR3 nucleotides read TGTGCCAGCTCAAGGGGATCCGATTCACCCCTCCACTTT.

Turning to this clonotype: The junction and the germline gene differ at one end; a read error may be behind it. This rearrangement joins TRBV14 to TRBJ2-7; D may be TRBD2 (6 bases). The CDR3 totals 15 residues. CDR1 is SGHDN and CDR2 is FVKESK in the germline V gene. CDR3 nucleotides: TGTGTCAGCAGCGCGGGACTGTCGAGCTCCTACGAGCAGTACTTC. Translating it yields CVSSAGLSSSYEQYF.

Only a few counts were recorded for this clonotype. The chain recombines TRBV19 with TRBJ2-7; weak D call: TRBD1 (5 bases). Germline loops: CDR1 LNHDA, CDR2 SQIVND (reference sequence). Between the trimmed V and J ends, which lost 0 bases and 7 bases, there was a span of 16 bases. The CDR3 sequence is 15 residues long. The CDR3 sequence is CASSIDLVTPGEQYF. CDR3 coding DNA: TGTGCCAGTAGTATAGATCTTGTGACCCCAGGGGAGCAGTACTTC.

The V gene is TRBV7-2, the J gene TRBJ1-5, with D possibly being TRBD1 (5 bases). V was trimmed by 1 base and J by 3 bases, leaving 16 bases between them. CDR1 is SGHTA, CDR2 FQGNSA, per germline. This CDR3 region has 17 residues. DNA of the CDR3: TGTGCCAGCAGCTTAGGCAGGGTTGGGCCGCCCAATCAGCCCCAGCATTTT. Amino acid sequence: CASSLGRVGPPNQPQHF.

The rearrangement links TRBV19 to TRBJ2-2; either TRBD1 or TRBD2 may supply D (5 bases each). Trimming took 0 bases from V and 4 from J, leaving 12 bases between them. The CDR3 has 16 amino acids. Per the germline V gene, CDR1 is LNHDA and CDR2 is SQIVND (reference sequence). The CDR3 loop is CASSIDTRGVTGELFF. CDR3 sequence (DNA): TGTGCCAGTAGTATAGATACGAGGGGAGTCACCGGGGAGCTGTTTTTT.

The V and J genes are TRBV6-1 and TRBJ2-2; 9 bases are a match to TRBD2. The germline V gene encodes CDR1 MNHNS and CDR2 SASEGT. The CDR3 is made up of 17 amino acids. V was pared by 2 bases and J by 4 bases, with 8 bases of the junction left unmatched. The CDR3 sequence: CASSEHLGGGGTGELFF. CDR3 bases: TGTGCCAGCAGTGAACACCTTGGCGGGGGGGGCACCGGGGAGCTGTTTTTT.

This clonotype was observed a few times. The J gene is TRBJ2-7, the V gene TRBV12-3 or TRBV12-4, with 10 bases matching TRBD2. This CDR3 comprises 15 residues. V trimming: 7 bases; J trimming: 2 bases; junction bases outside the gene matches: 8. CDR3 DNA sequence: TGTGCCAGCACCGCTAGCGGGGGACCGACCTACGAGCAGTACTTC. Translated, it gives CASTASGGPTYEQYF.

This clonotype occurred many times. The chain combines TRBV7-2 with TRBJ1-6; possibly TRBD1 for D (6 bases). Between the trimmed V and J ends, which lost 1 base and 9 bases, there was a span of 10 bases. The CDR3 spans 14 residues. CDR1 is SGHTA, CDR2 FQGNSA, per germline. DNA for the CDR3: TGTGCCAGCAGCTTAGTGGTAGGGGGTTCACCCCTCCACTTT. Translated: CASSLVVGGSPLHF.

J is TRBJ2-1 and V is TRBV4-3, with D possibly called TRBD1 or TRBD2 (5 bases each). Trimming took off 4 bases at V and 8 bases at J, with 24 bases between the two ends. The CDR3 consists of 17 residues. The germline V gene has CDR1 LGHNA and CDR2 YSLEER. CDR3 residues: CASSREGPRGRGHEQFF. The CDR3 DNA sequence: TGCGCCAGCAGCCGGGAAGGGCCCCGGGGTAGGGGCCATGAGCAGTTCTTC.

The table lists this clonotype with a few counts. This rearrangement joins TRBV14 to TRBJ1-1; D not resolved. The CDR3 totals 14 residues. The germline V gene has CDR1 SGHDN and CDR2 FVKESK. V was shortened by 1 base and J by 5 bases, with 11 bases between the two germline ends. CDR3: CASSQAGGLTEAFF. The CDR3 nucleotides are TGTGCCAGCAGCCAAGCGGGAGGGCTGACTGAAGCTTTCTTT.

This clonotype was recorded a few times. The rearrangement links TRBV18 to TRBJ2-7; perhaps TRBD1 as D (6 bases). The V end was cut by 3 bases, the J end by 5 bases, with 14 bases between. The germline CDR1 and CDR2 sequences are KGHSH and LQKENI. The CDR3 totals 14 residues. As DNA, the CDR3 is TGTGCCAGCTCACCGCCCGGGACACTCAACGAGCAGTACTTC. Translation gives CASSPPGTLNEQYF. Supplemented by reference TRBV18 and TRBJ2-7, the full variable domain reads NAGVMQNPRHLVRRRGQEARLRCSPMKGHSHVYWYRQLPEEGLKFMVYLQKENIIDESGMPKERFSAEFPKEGPSILRIQQVVRGDSAAYFCASSPPGTLNEQYFGPGTRLTVT.

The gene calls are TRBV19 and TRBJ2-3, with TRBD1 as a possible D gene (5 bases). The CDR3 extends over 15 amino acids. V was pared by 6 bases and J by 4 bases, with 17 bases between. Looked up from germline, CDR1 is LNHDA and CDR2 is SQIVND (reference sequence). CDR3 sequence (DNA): TGTGCCAGTAGCCCGGAAAGGGGTTTTGCAGATACGCAGTATTTT. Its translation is CASSPERGFADTQYF.

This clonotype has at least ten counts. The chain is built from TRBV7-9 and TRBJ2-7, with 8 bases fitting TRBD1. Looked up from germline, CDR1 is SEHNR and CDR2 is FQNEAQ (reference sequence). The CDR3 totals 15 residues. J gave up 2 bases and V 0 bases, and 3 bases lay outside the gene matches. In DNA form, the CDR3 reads TGTGCCAGCAGCTTAGCGCAGGGGGCGGCCTACGAGCAGTACTTC. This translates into CASSLAQGAAYEQYF.

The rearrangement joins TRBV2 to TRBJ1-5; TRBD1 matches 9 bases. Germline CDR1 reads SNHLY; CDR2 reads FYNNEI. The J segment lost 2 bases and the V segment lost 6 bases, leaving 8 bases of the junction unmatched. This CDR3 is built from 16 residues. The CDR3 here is CASRASTGGGNQPQHF. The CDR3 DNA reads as TGTGCCAGCAGAGCAAGTACAGGGGGCGGCAATCAGCCCCAGCATTTT.

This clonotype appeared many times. The CDR3 reads CASRKGQGTTNEKLFF. The CDR3 DNA reads as TGTGCCAGCAGAAAGGGACAGGGGACAACTAATGAAAAACTGTTTTTT. The chain uses TRBV6-6 and TRBJ1-4; TRBD1 matches at 10 bases. The CDR3 loop spans 16 amino acids. The V and J ends lost 6 bases and 0 bases, in that order; junction bases with no gene match: 4. Germline V gene sequence: CDR1 MNHNY, CDR2 SVGAGI (reference sequence).

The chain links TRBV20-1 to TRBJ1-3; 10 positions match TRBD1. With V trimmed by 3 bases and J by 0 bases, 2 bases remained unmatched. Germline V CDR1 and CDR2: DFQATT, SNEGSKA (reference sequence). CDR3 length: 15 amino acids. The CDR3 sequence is CSARTGGGSGNTIYF. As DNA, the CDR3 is TGCAGTGCTAGGACAGGGGGCGGCTCTGGAAACACCATATATTTT.

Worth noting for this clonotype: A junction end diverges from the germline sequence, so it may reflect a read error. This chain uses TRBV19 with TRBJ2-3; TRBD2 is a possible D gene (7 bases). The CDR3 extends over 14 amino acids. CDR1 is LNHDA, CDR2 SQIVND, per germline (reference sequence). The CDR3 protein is CAIMAGAYTYTQYF. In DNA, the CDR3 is TGTGCCATTATGGCGGGGGCCTACACATATACGCAGTATTTT.

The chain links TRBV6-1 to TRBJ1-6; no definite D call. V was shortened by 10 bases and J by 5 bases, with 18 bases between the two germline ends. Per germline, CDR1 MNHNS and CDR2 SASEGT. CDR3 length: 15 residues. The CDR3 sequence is CATRPGGTHNSPLHF. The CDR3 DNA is TGTGCCACCCGACCGGGTGGCACACATAATTCACCCCTCCACTTT.

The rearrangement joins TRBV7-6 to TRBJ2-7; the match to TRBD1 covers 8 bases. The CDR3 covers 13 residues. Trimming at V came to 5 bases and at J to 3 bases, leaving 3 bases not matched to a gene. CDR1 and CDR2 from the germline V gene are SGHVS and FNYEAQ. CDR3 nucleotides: TGTGCCAGCAGCGTGGACAGGGACTACGAGCAGTACTTC. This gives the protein CASSVDRDYEQYF.

CDR3 loop: CASSQGGPTDTQYF. The CDR3 DNA reads TGTGCCAGCAGCCAAGGGGGTCCCACAGATACGCAGTATTTT. This chain connects TRBV3-1 to TRBJ2-3; D ambiguous. Between the trimmed V and J ends, which lost 1 base and 2 bases, there was a span of 7 bases. The CDR3 contains 14 residues. The germline V gene encodes CDR1 LGHDT and CDR2 YNNKEL (reference sequence).

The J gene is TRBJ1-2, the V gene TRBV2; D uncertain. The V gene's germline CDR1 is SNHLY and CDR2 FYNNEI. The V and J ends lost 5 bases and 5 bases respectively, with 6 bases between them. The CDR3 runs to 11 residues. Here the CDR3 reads CASSWEYGYTF. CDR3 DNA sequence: TGTGCCAGCAGTTGGGAATATGGCTACACCTTC.

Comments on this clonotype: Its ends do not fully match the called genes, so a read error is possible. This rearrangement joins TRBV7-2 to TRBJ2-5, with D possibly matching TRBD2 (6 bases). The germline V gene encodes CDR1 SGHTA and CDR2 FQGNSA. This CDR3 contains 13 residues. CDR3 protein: CASSLPSGETRYF. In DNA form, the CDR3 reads TGTGCCAGCAGCTTGCCGTCGGGAGAGACCCGGTACTTC. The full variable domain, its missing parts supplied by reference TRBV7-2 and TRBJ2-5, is GAGVSQSPSNKVTEKGKDVELRCDPISGHTALYWYRQSLGQGLEFLIYFQGNSAPDKSGLPSDRFSAERTGGSVSTLTIQRTQQEDSAVYLCASSLPSGETRYFGPGTRLLVL.

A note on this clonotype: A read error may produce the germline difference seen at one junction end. CDR3 sequence: CASSLTERGGYSKQPQHF. Here the CDR3 DNA reads TGCGCCAGCAGCCTGACGGAAAGGGGGGGTTATAGCAAACAGCCCCAGCATTTT. This chain joins TRBV4-1 and TRBJ1-5; weak D call: TRBD1 (6 bases). The V gene's germline CDR1 is MGHRA and CDR2 YSYEKL. The CDR3 loop spans 18 amino acids.